These 13 T cell receptor beta chains originate from one sample sequenced in a study of cytomegalovirus exposure and HLA in healthy donors. Researchers ran the PCR with 60 Vbeta and 13 Jbeta primers. Generated by immunoSEQ multiplex PCR, the TCRdb table keeps only in-frame clones and is missing some. Found here are roughly 190,000 clones, 65% to 80% of them singletons; the top ten hold approximately 5%. What was sequenced was PBMCs. Every receptor here comes from a man under 40 in good health and CMV-seropositive.

The chain carries TRBV4-2 and TRBJ2-5, with 12 positions matching TRBD1. The better agreement between TRBJ2-7 and the DNA end casts doubt on the J call. The CDR3 is made up of 15 amino acids. The germline V gene has CDR1 LGHNA and CDR2 YNFKEQ. Here the CDR3 reads CASSQTGTGGHEQYF. The CDR3 DNA reads TGTGCCAGCAGCCAAACCGGGACAGGGGGCCACGAGCAGTACTTC.

The genes are TRBV7-2 and TRBJ2-5; 12 positions match TRBD2. In germline, CDR1 is SGHTA, CDR2 FQGNSA. CDR3 length equals 17 residues. V trimming: 7 bases; J trimming: 5 bases; junction bases outside the gene matches: 14. The CDR3 DNA sequence: TGTGCCAGCATCCTTAGGTTGTCTAGCGGGAGGGGTGAGACCCAGTACTTC. Translation: CASILRLSSGRGETQYF.

The chain carries TRBV7-2 and TRBJ2-4; D is undetermined. This CDR3 has 12 residues. V lost 1 base to trimming and J lost 8 bases, with 6 bases between them. Germline loops: CDR1 SGHTA, CDR2 FQGNSA. CDR3 loop: CASSLDRDIQYF. CDR3 nucleotide sequence: TGTGCCAGCAGCTTAGATCGGGACATTCAGTACTTC.

The genes are TRBV28 and TRBJ2-1, with 8 bases that match TRBD1. Germline CDR1 is MDHEN and CDR2 is SYDVKM. The J segment lost 9 bases and the V segment lost 6 bases, leaving 4 bases of the junction unmatched. The CDR3 runs to 12 residues. The CDR3 is CASSGTGREQFF. The CDR3 coding sequence is TGTGCCAGCAGCGGGACAGGCCGTGAGCAGTTCTTC.

The chain links TRBV28 to TRBJ1-5; possible D gene TRBD1, 5 bases. V lost 3 bases, J lost 6 bases, and 27 bases lay in between. The CDR3 is 19 residues long. Germline V gene sequence: CDR1 MDHEN, CDR2 SYDVKM. CDR3 in amino acids: CASSFFNPLRQIFGQPQHF. For the CDR3, the DNA is TGTGCCAGCAGTTTTTTCAACCCCCTGAGACAGATATTTGGTCAGCCCCAGCATTTT.

This clone turned up a few times. The chain is built from TRBV27 and TRBJ1-4; D possibly corresponds to TRBD1 (6 bases). V was pared by 5 bases and J by 7 bases, with 11 bases between. Germline loops: CDR1 MNHEY, CDR2 SMNVEV (reference sequence). The CDR3 runs 13 residues. The CDR3 region has the DNA TGTGCCAGCAGTCACAGGGTGGGTGAAAAACTGTTTTTT. It is translated as CASSHRVGEKLFF. Full variable domain (rest looked up from reference TRBV27 and TRBJ1-4): EAQVTQNPRYLITVTGKKLTVTCSQNMNHEYMSWYRQDPGLGLRQIYYSMNVEVTDKGDVPEGYKVSRKEKRNFPLILESPSPNQTSLYFCASSHRVGEKLFFGSGTQLSVL.

The chain uses TRBV9 and TRBJ1-5; tentative D call: TRBD1 (5 bases). The germline gives CDR1 SGDLS, CDR2 YYNGEE. V was pared by 4 bases and J by 2 bases, with 16 bases between. The CDR3 totals 16 residues. The CDR3 loop reads CASSPGLPGGNQPQHF. The CDR3 nucleotides read TGTGCCAGCAGCCCGGGGCTTCCGGGGGGCAATCAGCCCCAGCATTTT. The whole variable domain, remainder taken from reference TRBV9 and TRBJ1-5, is DSGVTQTPKHLITATGQRVTLRCSPRSGDLSVYWYQQSLDQGLQFLIQYYNGEERAKGNILERFSAQQFPDLHSELNLSSLELGDSALYFCASSPGLPGGNQPQHFGDGTRLSIL.

V usage is TRBV7-8 and J usage is TRBJ2-2; D not certain. Germline CDR1 is SGHVS and CDR2 is FQNEAQ. This CDR3 has 14 amino acids. V lost 3 bases and J 1 base, leaving 6 bases between the germline ends. As DNA, the CDR3 is TGTGCCAGCAGCTTTGTAGAGAACACCGGGGAGCTGTTTTTT. The encoded protein is CASSFVENTGELFF. The full variable domain, in which reference TRBV7-8 and TRBJ2-2 provide the parts outside the CDR3, is GAGVSQSPRYKVAKRGQDVALRCDPISGHVSLFWYQQALGQGPEFLTYFQNEAQLDKSGLPSDRFFAERPEGSVSTLKIQRTQQEDSAVYLCASSFVENTGELFFGEGSRLTVL.

This clone was detected a few times. The chain employs TRBV30 and TRBJ1-6; 7 bases match TRBD1. Germline trimming cut 3 bases from V and 6 bases from J; bases unmatched to any gene: 2. There are 13 residues in the CDR3. From germline, CDR1 is GTSNPN and CDR2 SVGIG (reference sequence). This CDR3 reads CAWRRQGNSPLHF. CDR3 bases: TGTGCCTGGAGGAGACAGGGTAATTCACCCCTCCACTTT.

The chain recombines TRBV9 with TRBJ1-1; D ambiguous. CDR1 is SGDLS and CDR2 is YYNGEE in the germline V gene. The V gene lost 0 bases and the J gene lost 6 bases, with 12 bases spanning the gap. The length of the CDR3 is 14 residues. In DNA, the CDR3 is TGTGCCAGCAGCGTAGGGGCTGGGTCGGCTGAAGCTTTCTTT. This gives the protein CASSVGAGSAEAFF.

The V and J genes are TRBV6-1 and TRBJ2-1; D is uncertain. Germline CDR1 MNHNS, CDR2 SASEGT. This CDR3 has 14 amino acids. V lost 5 bases and J lost 10, with 18 bases in between. The CDR3 nucleotides are TGTGCCAGCAGTCAAGGGTCGGCTTTACTAGAGCAGTTCTTC. Amino acids: CASSQGSALLEQFF.

The chain couples TRBV11-2 to TRBJ2-1; 8 nucleotides line up with TRBD2. The V and J ends lost 0 bases and 11 bases, in that order; junction bases with no gene match: 9. Germline V gives CDR1 SGHAT, CDR2 FQNNGV. CDR3 length: 15 residues. The CDR3: CASSLDRAGAAQQFF. CDR3 sequence (DNA): TGTGCCAGCAGCTTAGATAGAGCGGGAGCGGCGCAGCAGTTCTTC.

V usage is TRBV6-6 and J usage is TRBJ2-3; TRBD2 aligns across 7 bases. Germline V CDR1 and CDR2: MNHNY, SVGAGI (reference sequence). V dropped 8 bases and J dropped 1; count of bases not matched to a gene: 6. The length of the CDR3 is 14 residues. CDR3 sequence reads: CASGRDFRTDTQYF. DNA for the CDR3: TGTGCCAGCGGGAGGGACTTCCGCACAGATACGCAGTATTTT.